This T cell receptor (beta chain) was captured in a study of OX40 agonist ivuxolimab in advanced cancers. V gave up 6 bases and J gave up 5 bases; unmatched junction bases: 6. CDR3 size: 14 residues. CDR1 and CDR2 from the germline V gene are ENHRY and SYGVKD. Profiled with immunoSEQ multiplex PCR; TCRdb holds only in-frame clones, not every one. There are roughly 86,000 clones in the sample; just under 90% occur only once, and 7.4% lies in the top ten. This TCR was recovered from an adult with an advanced solid tumor such as melanoma, head and neck, liver or kidney cancer. This chain uses TRBV10-3 with TRBJ2-2; 7 bases are a match to TRBD2. The input for sequencing was CD4+ or CD8+ T cells sorted from blood, taken in a trial of the OX40 agonist ivuxolimab. In DNA form, the CDR3 reads TGTGCCATCAGCGGACGGGGGGTTACCGGGGAGCTGTTTTTT. It specifies CAISGRGVTGELFF.